A single sample is the source of the 2 T cell receptor beta chains below, sequenced in a study of shared clonotypes between healthy human individuals. Clones were sequenced by immunoSEQ multiplex PCR, and TCRdb holds only the in-frame ones, with some missing. The table records some 2,100,000 clones, around 93% of them present only once. CD45RO-negative, CCR7-positively selected cells formed the naive CD8 fraction, excluding terminally differentiated effector memory CD45RA+ cells. Material for sequencing was naive CD8+ T cells from PBMCs. The receptors originated from a man younger than 35 in good health. Some clones in this sample may be carry-over from other donors' samples.

V gene TRBV29-1 combines with J gene TRBJ2-2; unclear D gene. The CDR3 is made up of 16 amino acids. In germline, CDR1 is SQVTM, CDR2 ANQGSEA. The V end was cut by 1 base, the J end by 0 bases, with 12 bases between. CDR3 region: CSVEVLGRANTGELFF. The CDR3 region has the DNA TGCAGCGTTGAAGTTCTAGGTAGGGCGAACACCGGGGAGCTGTTTTTT.

The chain uses TRBV13 and TRBJ2-2; 7 bases fit TRBD2. CDR1 is PRHDT and CDR2 is FYEKMQ in the germline V gene (reference sequence). V lost 4 bases, J lost 4 bases, and 6 bases stayed unmatched. The CDR3 totals 15 residues. The CDR3 reads CASSSRGVGTGELFF. CDR3 bases: TGTGCCAGCAGCTCACGGGGGGTAGGCACCGGGGAGCTGTTTTTT.